This T cell receptor (beta chain) is from a study of T-cell reconstitution after alpha-beta-depleted transplantation in children. The CDR3 is 14 residues long. From germline, CDR1 is SGDLS and CDR2 YYNGEE. Trimming cost V 3 bases and J 7 bases, with 17 bases left between them. Unique molecular identifiers were incorporated when the TCRbeta library was constructed. TCRdb passed the PCR reads through MiXCR, listing each CDR3 protein once. The data contain hundreds of thousands of distinct CDR3 sequences, around 19% of them singletons. The sample was PBMCs from the stem cell graft donor, taken from the stem cell graft. This receptor was obtained from a human donor who donated a stem cell graft to a child with acute lymphoblastic leukemia. V and J are TRBV9 and TRBJ2-7; tentative D call: TRBD2 (5 bases). The CDR3 reads CASSEEDLSWEQYF. CDR3 sequence (DNA): TGTGCCAGCAGCGAGGAGGACCTATCGTGGGAGCAGTACTTC.